This TCR beta chain was captured by sequencing in a study of T-cell reconstitution after alpha-beta-depleted transplantation in children. General study results and limits: At day 60, the high TCRbeta diversity found in some patients originated from recipient T cells and thymic progenitors that had survived.

CDR3 length: 14 residues. V shed 6 bases, J shed 4 bases, and the junction held 7 bases outside the gene matches. Germline CDR1 is SEHNR and CDR2 is FQNEAQ (reference sequence). The sample holds many counts of this clonotype. Its target is unknown. TCRbeta library preparation incorporated unique molecular identifiers. TCRdb ran MiXCR on the PCR reads and lists one entry per CDR3 protein. The sample lists 200,000 to 300,000 distinct CDR3 sequences, approximately 8.9% occurring once. The source material was PBMCs, mostly from graft donor cells, sampled 180 days after TCRalphabeta/CD19-depleted stem cell transplant. This TCR was recovered from a male patient aged 5 to 17 who had a stem cell transplant for acute lymphoblastic leukemia, so the T cells may come from the graft donor. V usage is TRBV7-9 and J usage is TRBJ1-2; 8 nucleotides match TRBD1. This CDR3 reads CASRQTGDSYGYTF. CDR3 in DNA: TGTGCCAGCAGACAGACAGGGGACAGCTATGGCTACACCTTC.